This entry lists 5 T cell receptor beta chains sequenced from one sample in a study of cytotoxic CD8 clonotypes in ibrutinib-treated CLL (dated by TCRdb to the early 2020s). Libraries came from the immunoSEQ multiplex PCR assay. TCRdb mirrors the immuneACCESS table, restricted to in-frame sequences. Some clones are absent from its copies; in checked studies, under half trace to an unresolved V gene, and the reason for the others is unknown. This sample has roughly 220,000 clones in its table, and 70% of those were observed once. The top ten clones comprise over 5.5% of the sample. The sample's time point label is to be understood as: approximately eleven months on ibrutinib. Material: PBMCs, obtained after 12 months of ibrutinib treatment. The receptors shown here come from a human donor with chronic lymphocytic leukemia.

Notes on this clone: A single base separates this from a much larger clone, so it may be a read error. This sequence joins TRBV2 and TRBJ1-4, with D tentatively TRBD1 (6 bases). Deletions cut 3 bases from V and 7 bases from J, with 6 bases between. This CDR3 spans 12 amino acids. From germline, CDR1 is SNHLY and CDR2 FYNNEI. In DNA form, the CDR3 reads TGTGCCAGCAGTGACAGGGGTGAAAAACTGTTTTTT. Translation: CASSDRGEKLFF.

Here the CDR3 DNA reads TGTGCCAGCAGTCACGGACTAGGCTCAGATACGCAGTATTTT. Translated, it gives CASSHGLGSDTQYF. V is TRBV27 and J is TRBJ2-3; 7 positions agree with TRBD2. Germline V gives CDR1 MNHEY, CDR2 SMNVEV (reference sequence). Germline trimming cut 5 bases from V and 4 bases from J; bases unmatched to any gene: 6. This CDR3 has 14 amino acids.

The gene calls are TRBV7-8 and TRBJ2-2; the match to TRBD1 covers 7 bases. The CDR3 length is 16 residues. Germline loops: CDR1 SGHVS, CDR2 FQNEAQ. Germline trimming cut 5 bases from V and 1 base from J; bases unmatched to any gene: 7. Here the CDR3 DNA reads TGTGCCAGCAGCCGCCGGACAGGAAGGAACACCGGGGAGCTGTTTTTT. Amino acid sequence: CASSRRTGRNTGELFF.

This chain connects TRBV29-1 to TRBJ1-1; possibly TRBD1 for D (5 bases). The V gene's germline CDR1 is SQVTM and CDR2 ANQGSEA. The CDR3 covers 13 residues. V gave up 8 bases and J gave up 4 bases, with 17 bases separating them. The CDR3: CSYALSGPTEAFF. As DNA, the CDR3 is TGCAGCTATGCCTTGTCAGGGCCCACTGAAGCTTTCTTT.

This clone was picked up one time. V gene TRBV7-9 combines with J gene TRBJ1-1; D might be TRBD1 (6 bases). Germline V gives CDR1 SEHNR, CDR2 FQNEAQ (reference sequence). The V end lost 5 bases, the J end lost 0 bases, and 13 bases lay between the germline ends. The CDR3 is 15 amino acids. For the CDR3, the DNA is TGTGCCAGCAGCGCTACCGGACAGCTGAACACTGAAGCTTTCTTT. Translated, it gives CASSATGQLNTEAFF.